This TCR beta chain was captured by sequencing in a study of cytomegalovirus exposure and HLA in healthy donors. CDR3 size: 14 residues. Per the germline V gene, CDR1 is GTSNPN and CDR2 is SVGIG (reference sequence). Primers included in the PCR were 60 Vbeta and 13 Jbeta primers. Libraries were prepared by immunoSEQ multiplex PCR; TCRdb keeps only in-frame clonotypes and omits some of them. The sample lists about 120,000 clones; 74% were seen once. Of note for this clone: Its antigen is not known. At one end, the junction sequence differs from germline, possibly due to a read error. Other DNA variants within this sample encode the same CDR3.

Study-level points and caveats: In a later analysis, productive TCRs from donors in an Asian-associated ancestry cluster reportedly carried fewer N-insertions than the cohort mean.

Source material: PBMCs. The rearrangement links TRBV30 to TRBJ2-4, with 8 bases fitting TRBD2. The sequence derives from a human donor in good health. CDR3: CAWEKRERENIQYF. The DNA for the CDR3 is TGCGCCTGGGAAAAGCGGGAGAGAGAAAACATTCAGTACTTC.